A selection of T cell receptor beta chains follows, all from one sample in a study of CD8+ T cells in alopecia areata. The repertoire was sequenced with immunoSEQ multiplex PCR; TCRdb's copy has only in-frame clones and lacks some. This table holds 150,000 to 250,000 clones, roughly three fifths found once. The sample in question was CD4+ T cells sorted from blood, obtained at week 4, from a patient treated with tofacitinib. All receptors come from a human donor with alopecia areata. Both conserved end residues are part of each CDR3. A D gene is named only where the DNA matches it firmly. Part of the rows lack a size; the others show once, few, many or a class for expanded clones.

NA	TRBV10-3	NA	15	TRBJ1-6	TGTGCCATCAGTGTGACTCTAAGGGGAAATTCACCCCTCCACTTT	CAISVTLRGNSPLHF
NA	TRBV29-1	NA	14	TRBJ1-1	TGCAGCGTCCAGAGGGGAGGGCCGAACACTGAAGCTTTCTTT	CSVQRGGPNTEAFF
NA	TRBV27	NA	14	TRBJ2-7	TGTGCCAGCAGTCCCATGGGGATATCCTACGAGCAGTACTTC	CASSPMGISYEQYF
few	TRBV6-6	NA	14	TRBJ2-1	TGTGCCAGCAGTTACCGCCCCCGGACCGGTGAGCAGTTCTTC	CASSYRPRTGEQFF
NA	TRBV4-1	NA	14	TRBJ1-2	TGCGCCAGCAGCCAAAGCAGGGTGGCCTATGGCTACACCTTC	CASSQSRVAYGYTF
few	TRBV19	NA	14	TRBJ1-5	TGTGCCAGTGACCGCCGGGGGGTAAATCAGCCCCAGCATTTT	CASDRRGVNQPQHF
NA	TRBV29-1	NA	13	TRBJ1-1	TGCAGCGTTGAAGCGGGTGGGGGGACTGAAGCTTTCTTT	CSVEAGGGTEAFF
NA	TRBV30	NA	14	TRBJ1-2	TGTGCCTGGAGTGTACAGACGGACTCTATAGGGGACACCTTC	CAWSVQTDSIGDTF
once	TRBV7-2	NA	13	TRBJ1-1	TGTGCCAGCAGCTTATTATATAACACTGAAGCTTTCTTT	CASSLLYNTEAFF
NA	TRBV30	NA	12	TRBJ2-2	TGTGCCTGGAGTCCAGCGGAGAGGGAGCTGTTTTTT	CAWSPAERELFF
NA	TRBV5-4	NA	13	TRBJ2-4	TGTGCCAGCAGAGTTGCGGGGCAAAACATTCAGTACTTC	CASRVAGQNIQYF
NA	TRBV30	NA	13	TRBJ2-5	TGTGCCTGGAGTGTACGGCTAGCGGAGACCCAGTACTTC	CAWSVRLAETQYF
NA	TRBV18	NA	13	TRBJ2-5	TGTGCCAGCTTCCGGGGGAGCCAAGAGACCCAGTACTTC	CASFRGSQETQYF
NA	TRBV6-5	TRBD2	16	TRBJ2-1	TGTGCCAGCAGTTTTTATAGCGGGGGATCGTACAATGAGCAGTTCTTC	CASSFYSGGSYNEQFF
once	TRBV7-9	NA	13	TRBJ2-5	TGTGCCAGCAGCTCGGGACTCCAAGAGACCCAGTACTTC	CASSSGLQETQYF
few	TRBV29-1	NA	13	TRBJ2-4	TGCAGCGTTGATCCAGAGGGACGAAACATTCAGTACTTC	CSVDPEGRNIQYF
NA	TRBV30	TRBD1	12	TRBJ1-2	TGTGCCTGGGGCGGACAGGGGAAAGGCTACACCTTC	CAWGGQGKGYTF
NA	TRBV4-3	NA	14	TRBJ1-6	TGCGCCAGCAGCCAAGATCGCTATAATTCACCCCTCCACTTT	CASSQDRYNSPLHF
NA	TRBV5-4	NA	17	TRBJ2-1	TGTGCCAGCAGCTTGGAGTCCACCGGGCCGACCAACAATGAGCAGTTCTTC	CASSLESTGPTNNEQFF
few	TRBV29-1	NA	12	TRBJ2-5	TGCAGCGTCGGGGGTGGGCAAGAGACCCAGTACTTC	CSVGGGQETQYF
NA	TRBV5-1	TRBD1	16	TRBJ2-7	TGCGCCAGCAGCTCTCTTCTCGACAGGGGCCCCTACGAGCAGTACTTC	CASSSLLDRGPYEQYF
NA	TRBV27	TRBD2	14	TRBJ2-5	TGTGCCAGCAGTCCGGGGGGAACCAAAGAGACCCAGTACTTC	CASSPGGTKETQYF
many	TRBV6-1	NA	13	TRBJ2-2	TGTGCCAGCAGGGTAACGAACACCGGGGAGCTGTTTTTT	CASRVTNTGELFF